This T cell receptor (beta chain) comes out of a study of early T cells in non-severe SARS-CoV-2 infection. A single record per CDR3 protein comes from TCRdb applying MiXCR to the 5' RACE reads. The sample lists tens of thousands of distinct CDR3 sequences, around 9.3% occurring once. This clonotype was detected many times. Sequencing was carried out using whole blood. The TCR comes from an adult who was a healthcare worker with PCR-confirmed SARS-CoV-2 infection or an uninfected control (not recorded which).

DNA for the CDR3: TGTGCCAGCAGTAGAATGGGAGAACACGAAGAGACCCAGTACTTC. It is translated as CASSRMGEHEETQYF. This chain links TRBV6-1 with TRBJ2-5, with D perhaps TRBD2 (5 bases). The CDR3 is made up of 15 amino acids. The V end was cut by 5 bases, the J end by 3 bases, with 16 bases between. CDR1 and CDR2 (germline): MNHNS, SASEGT.